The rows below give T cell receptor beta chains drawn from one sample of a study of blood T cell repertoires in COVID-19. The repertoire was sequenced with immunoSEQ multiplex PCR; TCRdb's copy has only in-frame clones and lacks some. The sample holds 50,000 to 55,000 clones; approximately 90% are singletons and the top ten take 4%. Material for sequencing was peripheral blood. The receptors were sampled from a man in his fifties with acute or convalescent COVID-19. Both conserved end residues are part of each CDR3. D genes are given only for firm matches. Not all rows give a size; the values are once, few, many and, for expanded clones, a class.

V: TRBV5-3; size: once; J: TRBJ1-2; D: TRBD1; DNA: TGTGCCAGAAGCCAACCCGGGACAGGGCCCGTTTATGGCTACACCTTC; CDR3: CARSQPGTGPVYGYTF
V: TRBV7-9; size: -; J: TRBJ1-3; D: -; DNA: TGTGCCAGCAGCCCCTGGGTACAGAGCTCTGGAAACACCATATATTTT; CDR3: CASSPWVQSSGNTIYF
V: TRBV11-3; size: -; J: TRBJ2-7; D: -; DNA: TGTGCCAGCAGCTTAGTGGGGGGACCTACCTACGAGCAGTACTTC; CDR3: CASSLVGGPTYEQYF
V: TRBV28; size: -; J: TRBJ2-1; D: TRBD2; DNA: TGTGCCAGCAGTTTAGGGGGGGAAGATAACAATGAGCAGTTCTTC; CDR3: CASSLGGEDNNEQFF
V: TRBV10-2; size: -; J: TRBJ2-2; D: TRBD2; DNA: TGCGCCACCCTTCTTAGCGGGATGAACACCGGGGAGCTGTTTTTT; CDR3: CATLLSGMNTGELFF
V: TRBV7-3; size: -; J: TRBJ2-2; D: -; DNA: TGTGCCAGCAGCAGACGGACAGGAGGGATTGGTGGGGAGCTGTTTTTT; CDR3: CASSRRTGGIGGELFF
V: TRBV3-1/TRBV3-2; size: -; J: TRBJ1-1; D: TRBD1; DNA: TGTGCCAGCAGCCAAGTCCGTCAGGGGGCCAAAGCTTTCTTT; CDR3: CASSQVRQGAKAFF
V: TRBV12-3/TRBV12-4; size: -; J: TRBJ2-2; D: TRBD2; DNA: TGTGCCAGCAGGCTTGGGAGGGGAGGGGAGCTGTTTTTT; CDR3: CASRLGRGGELFF
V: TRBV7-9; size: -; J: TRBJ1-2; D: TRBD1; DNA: TGTGCCAGCAGCCCGGGACAGGGGAACTATGGCTACACCTTC; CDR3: CASSPGQGNYGYTF
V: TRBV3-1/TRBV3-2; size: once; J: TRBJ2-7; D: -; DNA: TGTGCCAGCAGCCATGATCTCCGGTACGAGCAGTACTTC; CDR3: CASSHDLRYEQYF
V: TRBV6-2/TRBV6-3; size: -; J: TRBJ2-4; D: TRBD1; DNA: TGTGCCAGCAGTCAAACGACAGGGAATCTAGCCAAAAACATTCAGTACTTC; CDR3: CASSQTTGNLAKNIQYF
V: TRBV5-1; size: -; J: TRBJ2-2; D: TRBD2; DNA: TGCGCCAGCAGCTTGGACGGATGGGGACTAGTCACCGGGGAGCTGTTTTTT; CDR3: CASSLDGWGLVTGELFF
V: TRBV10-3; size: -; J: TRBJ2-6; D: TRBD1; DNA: TGTGCCATCAGTGACGACAGGGTACCTGGGGCCAACGTCCTGACTTTC; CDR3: CAISDDRVPGANVLTF
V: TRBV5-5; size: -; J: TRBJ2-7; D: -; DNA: TGTGCCAGCAGCTTGGCGGAGGCCCTTTACGAGCAGTACTTC; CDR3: CASSLAEALYEQYF
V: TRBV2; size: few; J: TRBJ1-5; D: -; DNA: TGTGCCAGCAGTAAGCGACAGACCCGAACGGGTCAGCCCCAGCATTTT; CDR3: CASSKRQTRTGQPQHF
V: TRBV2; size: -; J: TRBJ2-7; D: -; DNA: TGTGCCAGCAGTGATGACAGTCTCCCCTCCTACGAGCAGTACTTC; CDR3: CASSDDSLPSYEQYF
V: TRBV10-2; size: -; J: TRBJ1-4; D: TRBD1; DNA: TGCGCCAGCAGCGGCGGGGGACAGGGGCATGAAAAACTGTTTTTT; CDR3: CASSGGGQGHEKLFF
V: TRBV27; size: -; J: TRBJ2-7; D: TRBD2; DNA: TGTGTCAGCAGTTTATCCTTTCCCTGGGGCGGGAGGGATGCCTACGAGCAGTACTTC; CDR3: CVSSLSFPWGGRDAYEQYF
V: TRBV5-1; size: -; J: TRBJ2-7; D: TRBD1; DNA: TGCGCCAGCAGCTTGGGAGGGGGGACAGGGGTCGCCTACGAGCAGTACTTC; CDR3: CASSLGGGTGVAYEQYF
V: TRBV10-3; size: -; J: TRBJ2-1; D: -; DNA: TGTGCCATCACTGAGAACGGCAATGAGCAGTTCTTC; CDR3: CAITENGNEQFF
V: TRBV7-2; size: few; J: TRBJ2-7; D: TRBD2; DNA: TGTGCCAGCAGCTTAGAAGGGGCTAGCGGGGCCTACGAGCAGTACTTC; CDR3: CASSLEGASGAYEQYF
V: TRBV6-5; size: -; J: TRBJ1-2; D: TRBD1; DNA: TGTGCCAGCAGGGGGACAGGGAACTATGGCTACACCTTC; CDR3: CASRGTGNYGYTF
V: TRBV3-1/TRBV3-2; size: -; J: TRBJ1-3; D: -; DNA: TGTGCCAGCAGGCAGGCTGGAAACACCATATATTTT; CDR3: CASRQAGNTIYF
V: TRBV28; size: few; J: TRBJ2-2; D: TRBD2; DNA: TGTGCCAGCAGTTTGAGACTAGCGGGGGGCGCCGGGGAGCTGTTTTTT; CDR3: CASSLRLAGGAGELFF
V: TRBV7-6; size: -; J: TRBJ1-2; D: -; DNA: TGTGCCAGCAGCACTAAATTTGAATCTCGAAACTATGGCTACACCTTC; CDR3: CASSTKFESRNYGYTF
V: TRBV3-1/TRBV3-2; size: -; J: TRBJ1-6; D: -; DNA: TGTGCCAGCAGCCAAGTCATGGGGAGGGTGGGTAATTCACCCCTCCACTTT; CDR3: CASSQVMGRVGNSPLHF
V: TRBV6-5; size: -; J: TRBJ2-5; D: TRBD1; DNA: TGTGCCAGCGGGAGCCGGGACAGATCGGAGACCCAGTACTTC; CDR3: CASGSRDRSETQYF
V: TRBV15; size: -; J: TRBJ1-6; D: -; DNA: TGTGCCACCAGCAGGGCTAATTCACCCCTCCACTTT; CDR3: CATSRANSPLHF
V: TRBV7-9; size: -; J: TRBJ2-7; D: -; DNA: TGTGCCAGCAGCTTAGCGGCCGAAGAGCAGTACTTC; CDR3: CASSLAAEEQYF
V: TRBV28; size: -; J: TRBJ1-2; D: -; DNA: TGTGCCAGCAGGGGGGCAGATTCTAACTATGGCTACACCTTC; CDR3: CASRGADSNYGYTF
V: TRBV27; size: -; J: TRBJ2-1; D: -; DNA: TGTGCCAGCAGCCTAAGCTCCTACAATGAGCAGTTCTTC; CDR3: CASSLSSYNEQFF
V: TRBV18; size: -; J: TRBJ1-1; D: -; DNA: TGTGCCAGCTCCTCGTCCCAGGTTAGAAGCACTGAAGCTTTCTTT; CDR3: CASSSSQVRSTEAFF
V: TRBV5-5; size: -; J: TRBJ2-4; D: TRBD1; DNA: TGTGCCAGCAGCCCAGACAGGGGGACTAACCTAGCCAAAAACATTCAGTACTTC; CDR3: CASSPDRGTNLAKNIQYF
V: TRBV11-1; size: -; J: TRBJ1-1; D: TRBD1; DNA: TGTGCCAGCAGCCTTTACAGGGGTGCCACTGAAGCTTTCTTT; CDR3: CASSLYRGATEAFF
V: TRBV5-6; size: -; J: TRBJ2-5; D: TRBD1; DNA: TGTGCCAGCAGCTTTCTTTCCGGGACAGGGCAAGAGACCCAGTACTTC; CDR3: CASSFLSGTGQETQYF
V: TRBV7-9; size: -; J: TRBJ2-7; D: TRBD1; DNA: TGTGCCAGCAGCCAGGACAGGGTGCAGTACTTC; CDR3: CASSQDRVQYF
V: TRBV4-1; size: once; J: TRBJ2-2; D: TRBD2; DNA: TGCGCCAGCAGCCAAAGCGGGAGTTTCAACACCGGGGAGCTGTTTTTT; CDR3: CASSQSGSFNTGELFF
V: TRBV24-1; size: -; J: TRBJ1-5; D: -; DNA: TGTGCCACCAGTGGCCGCGGCGGTCAGCCCCAGCATTTT; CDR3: CATSGRGGQPQHF
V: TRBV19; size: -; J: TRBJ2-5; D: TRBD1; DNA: TGTGCCAGTAGTGTCGGGACAGAGGAGACCCAGTACTTC; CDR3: CASSVGTEETQYF
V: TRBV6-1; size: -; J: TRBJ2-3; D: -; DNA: TGTGCCAGCAGTGAATTTATGTTAGGGGTCCTAACAGATACGCAGTATTTT; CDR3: CASSEFMLGVLTDTQYF